The entry below describes one TCR beta chain. The sample is drawn from a study of T cell responses to AZD1222 COVID-19 vaccine. Trimming took off 4 bases at V and 8 bases at J, with 15 bases between the two ends. CDR3 size: 13 residues. CDR1 SGDLS and CDR2 YYNGEE come from the germline V gene. TCRdb's copy holds only in-frame clones and misses some; the assay was immunoSEQ multiplex PCR. The sample includes 100,000 to 150,000 clones, around 90% of them seen just once. The V gene is TRBV9, the J gene TRBJ2-5; D remains unclear. The sequence was collected from an adult in good health. This specimen was peripheral blood, taken on day 0 of AZD1222 vaccination. CDR3 in amino acids: CASSPRYASTQYF. In DNA, the CDR3 is TGTGCCAGCAGCCCTCGGTATGCTAGTACCCAGTACTTC.